This T cell receptor (beta chain) was obtained from a study of blood T cells in healthy people across ages. Total RNA extraction produced at least 6 micrograms (per sample) for the study. A second PCR of 7 to 11 cycles used a sample-barcoded 5' primer and a J-beta primer mix. Each of the samples gave a minimum of 3 million paired-end reads that contained CDR3. TCRdb fed the 5' RACE reads into MiXCR, producing one record per CDR3 protein. The sample has roughly 1 million distinct CDR3 sequences, around 27% seen once. The CDR3 is 13 residues long. The germline V gene has CDR1 DFQATT and CDR2 SNEGSKA (reference sequence). This clonotype was counted only a few times. As yet, its antigen is unknown. The junction differs from germline at one of its ends, possibly a read error. Findings and limits, study-wide: No conclusive comparison of naive versus antigen-experienced cells was possible with unsorted PBMCs.

This sample was shared with a second study, whose subject was T cells of mothers and their children. This second study says: Each donor was one of three healthy Caucasian mothers or one of their six children.

The sequencing sample was made of blood. The chain is built from TRBV20-1 and TRBJ1-2, with D maybe TRBD1 (5 bases). This TCR derives from a girl aged 2 to 10 in good health. The CDR3 nucleotides are TGCAGTGCTAGTTCTCTACAGGACTATGGTTACACCTTC. This translates into CSASSLQDYGYTF.